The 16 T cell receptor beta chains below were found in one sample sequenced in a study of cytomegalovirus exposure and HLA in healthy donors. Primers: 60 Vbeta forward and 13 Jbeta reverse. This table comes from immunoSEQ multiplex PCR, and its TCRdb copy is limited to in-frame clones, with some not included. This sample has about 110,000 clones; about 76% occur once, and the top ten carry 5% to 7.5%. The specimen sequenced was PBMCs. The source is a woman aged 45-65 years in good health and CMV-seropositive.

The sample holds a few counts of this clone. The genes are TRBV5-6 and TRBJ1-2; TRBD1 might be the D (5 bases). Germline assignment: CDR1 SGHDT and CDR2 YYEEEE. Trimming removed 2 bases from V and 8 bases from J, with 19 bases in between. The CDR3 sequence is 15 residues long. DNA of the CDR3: TGTGCCAGCAGCTTATGGGGCCAGGAAGTGCGCGGCTACACCTTC. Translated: CASSLWGQEVRGYTF. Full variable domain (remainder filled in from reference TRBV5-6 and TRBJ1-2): DAGVTQSPTHLIKTRGQQVTLRCSPKSGHDTVSWYQQALGQGPQFIFQYYEEEERQRGNFPDRFSGHQFPNYSSELNVNALLLGDSALYLCASSLWGQEVRGYTFGSGTRLTVV.

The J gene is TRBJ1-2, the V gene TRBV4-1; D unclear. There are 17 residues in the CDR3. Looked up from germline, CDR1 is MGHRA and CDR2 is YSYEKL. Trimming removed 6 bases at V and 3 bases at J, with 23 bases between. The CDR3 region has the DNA TGCGCCAGCAGACAATCCTACCTGACCGGGTCACACTATGGCTACACCTTC. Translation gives CASRQSYLTGSHYGYTF.

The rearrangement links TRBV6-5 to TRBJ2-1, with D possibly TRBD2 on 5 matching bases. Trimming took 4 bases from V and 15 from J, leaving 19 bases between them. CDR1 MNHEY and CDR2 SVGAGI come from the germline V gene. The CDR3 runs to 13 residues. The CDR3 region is CASSSGSSSSWFF. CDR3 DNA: TGTGCCAGCAGTTCGGGTTCTAGCAGCTCTTGGTTCTTC.

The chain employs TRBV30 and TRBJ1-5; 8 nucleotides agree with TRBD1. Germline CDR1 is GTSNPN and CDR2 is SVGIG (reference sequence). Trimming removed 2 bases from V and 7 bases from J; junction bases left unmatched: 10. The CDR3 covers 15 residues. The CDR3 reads CAWSSDRVRGQPQHF. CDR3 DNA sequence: TGTGCCTGGAGTTCGGACAGGGTGAGGGGACAGCCCCAGCATTTT. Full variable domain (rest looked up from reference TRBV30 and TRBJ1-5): SQTIHQWPATLVQPVGSPLSLECTVEGTSNPNLYWYRQAAGRGLQLLFYSVGIGQISSEVPQNLSASRPQDRQFILSSKKLLLSDSGFYLCAWSSDRVRGQPQHFGDGTRLSIL.

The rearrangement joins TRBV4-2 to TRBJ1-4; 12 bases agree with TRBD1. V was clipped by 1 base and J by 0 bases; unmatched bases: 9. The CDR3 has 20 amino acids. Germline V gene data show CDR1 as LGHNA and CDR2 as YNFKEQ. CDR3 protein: CASSQGVGTGGLATNEKLFF. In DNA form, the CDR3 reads TGTGCCAGCAGCCAAGGCGTTGGGACAGGGGGCCTCGCAACTAATGAAAAACTGTTTTTT.

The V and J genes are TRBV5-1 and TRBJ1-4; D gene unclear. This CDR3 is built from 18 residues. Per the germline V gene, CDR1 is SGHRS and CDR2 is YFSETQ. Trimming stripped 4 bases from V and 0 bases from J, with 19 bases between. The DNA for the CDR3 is TGCGCCAGCAGCCCGGGTCTCCAACCTATTGCAACTAATGAAAAACTGTTTTTT. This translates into CASSPGLQPIATNEKLFF. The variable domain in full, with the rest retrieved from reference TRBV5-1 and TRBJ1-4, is KAGVTQTPRYLIKTRGQQVTLSCSPISGHRSVSWYQQTPGQGLQFLFEYFSETQRNKGNFPGRFSGRQFSNSRSEMNVSTLELGDSALYLCASSPGLQPIATNEKLFFGSGTQLSVL.

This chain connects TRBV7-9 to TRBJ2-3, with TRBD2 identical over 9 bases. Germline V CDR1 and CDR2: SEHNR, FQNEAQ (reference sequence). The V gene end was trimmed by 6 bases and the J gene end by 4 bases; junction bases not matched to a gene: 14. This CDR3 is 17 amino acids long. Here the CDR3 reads CASRMRGGVLNADTQYF. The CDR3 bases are TGTGCCAGCAGAATGCGGGGGGGCGTCTTAAACGCAGATACGCAGTATTTT.

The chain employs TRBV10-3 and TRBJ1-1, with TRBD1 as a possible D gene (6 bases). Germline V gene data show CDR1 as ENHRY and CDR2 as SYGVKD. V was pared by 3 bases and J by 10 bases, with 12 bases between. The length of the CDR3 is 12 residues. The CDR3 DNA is TGTGCCATCAGTGAAATACAGGGTACAGCTTTCTTT. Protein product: CAISEIQGTAFF.

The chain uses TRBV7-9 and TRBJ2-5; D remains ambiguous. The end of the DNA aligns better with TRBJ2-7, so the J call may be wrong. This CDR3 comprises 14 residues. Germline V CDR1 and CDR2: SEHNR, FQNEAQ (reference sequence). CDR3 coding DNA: TGTGCCAGCAGCTTAGCGGTGGGCAAGAACGAGCAGTACTTC. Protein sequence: CASSLAVGKNEQYF.

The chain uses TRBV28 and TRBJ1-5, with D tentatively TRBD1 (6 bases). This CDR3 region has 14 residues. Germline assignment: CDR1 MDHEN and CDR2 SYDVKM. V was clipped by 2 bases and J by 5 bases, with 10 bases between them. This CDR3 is CASSLTGPYQPQHF. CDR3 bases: TGTGCCAGCAGTTTAACAGGGCCCTATCAGCCCCAGCATTTT.

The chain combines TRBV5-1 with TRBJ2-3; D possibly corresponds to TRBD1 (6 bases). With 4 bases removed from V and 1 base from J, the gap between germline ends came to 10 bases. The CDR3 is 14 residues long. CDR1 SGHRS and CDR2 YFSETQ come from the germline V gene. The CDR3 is CASSTGIGTDTQYF. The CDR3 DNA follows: TGCGCCAGCAGCACAGGGATCGGCACAGATACGCAGTATTTT.

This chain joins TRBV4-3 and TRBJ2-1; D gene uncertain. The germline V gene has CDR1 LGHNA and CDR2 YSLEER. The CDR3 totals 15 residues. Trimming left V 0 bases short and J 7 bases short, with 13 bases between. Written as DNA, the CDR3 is TGCGCCAGCAGCCAAGATCCGAGAAGTTCTAATGAGCAGTTCTTC. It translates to CASSQDPRSSNEQFF.

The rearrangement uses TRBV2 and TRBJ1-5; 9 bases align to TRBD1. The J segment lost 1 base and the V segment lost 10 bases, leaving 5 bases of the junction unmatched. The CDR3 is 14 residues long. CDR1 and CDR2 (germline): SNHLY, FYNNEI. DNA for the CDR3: TGTGCCACTAGGGACAGGGACAGCAATCAGCCCCAGCATTTT. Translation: CATRDRDSNQPQHF.

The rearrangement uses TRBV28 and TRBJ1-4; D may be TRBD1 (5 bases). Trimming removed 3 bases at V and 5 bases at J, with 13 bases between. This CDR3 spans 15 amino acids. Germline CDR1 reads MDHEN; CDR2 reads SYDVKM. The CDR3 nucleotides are TGTGCCAGCAGTTTCCCGGGACTGAAGAATGAAAAACTGTTTTTT. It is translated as CASSFPGLKNEKLFF.

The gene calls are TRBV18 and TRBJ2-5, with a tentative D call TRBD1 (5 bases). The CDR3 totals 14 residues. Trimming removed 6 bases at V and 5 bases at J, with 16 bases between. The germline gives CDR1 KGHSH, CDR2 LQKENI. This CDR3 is CASSPERGAETQYF. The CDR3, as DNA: TGTGCCAGCTCCCCCGAAAGGGGTGCGGAGACCCAGTACTTC.

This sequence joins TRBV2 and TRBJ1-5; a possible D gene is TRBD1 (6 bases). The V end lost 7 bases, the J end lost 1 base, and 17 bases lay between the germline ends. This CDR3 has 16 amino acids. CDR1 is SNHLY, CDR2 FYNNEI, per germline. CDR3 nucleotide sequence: TGTGCCAGCACCAAGGAGAGGGGGTGGAGCAATCAGCCCCAGCATTTT. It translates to CASTKERGWSNQPQHF.